This T cell receptor beta chain emerged from a study of cytomegalovirus exposure and HLA in healthy donors. Both 60 Vbeta primers and 13 Jbeta primers went into the PCR. Profiled with immunoSEQ multiplex PCR; TCRdb holds only in-frame clones, not every one. In all, the sample yields approximately 170,000 clones. The CDR3 sequence is 16 residues long. CDR1 and CDR2 from the germline V gene are SGDLS and YYNGEE. The trim removed 0 bases at V and 2 bases at J, leaving 6 bases unmatched. For this clone: Its antigen is undetermined.

Study-level results: Analysis was carried out at a later point, and it linked a missense DCLRE1C variant to TCR beta V- and J-gene trimming. Common viral pathogens were later found to be apparently linked to several of the most significant clusters. In an earlier analysis, about 87% or about 30%: the productive usage of most TCR beta V segments.

The TCR was taken from a woman under 30 in good health and CMV-seropositive. The chain recombines TRBV9 with TRBJ2-7; 9 bases line up with TRBD1. Sequenced: PBMCs. In DNA, the CDR3 is TGTGCCAGCAGCGTAGCCCCGGGGACAGGGCCCTACGAGCAGTACTTC. This encodes CASSVAPGTGPYEQYF.